This TCR beta chain was captured in a study of Graves' ophthalmopathy and Graves' hyperthyroidism. Germline CDR1 reads MNHEY; CDR2 reads SMNVEV (reference sequence). V shed 6 bases and J shed 3 bases, with 18 bases lying between them. The CDR3 sequence is 15 residues long. This clonotype was found many times. The sequenced template was RNA, covering the TCR beta CDR3 region. After a first-round RT-PCR with HTBI primers, a second-round multiplex PCR was run. TCRdb used MiXCR to reprocess the multiplex PCR reads, holding one entry per CDR3 protein. The sample includes over 150,000 distinct CDR3 sequences, over 35% seen only once; the top ten take roughly 5.8%.

This chain uses TRBV27 with TRBJ2-7; D not certain. The material sequenced was peripheral blood. The sequence was collected from a woman in her thirties or forties with Graves' ophthalmopathy. The CDR3 DNA follows: TGTGCCAGCAGGCTGTACGGGTCTTCAGTCTACGAGCAGTACTTC. Translated, it gives CASRLYGSSVYEQYF.